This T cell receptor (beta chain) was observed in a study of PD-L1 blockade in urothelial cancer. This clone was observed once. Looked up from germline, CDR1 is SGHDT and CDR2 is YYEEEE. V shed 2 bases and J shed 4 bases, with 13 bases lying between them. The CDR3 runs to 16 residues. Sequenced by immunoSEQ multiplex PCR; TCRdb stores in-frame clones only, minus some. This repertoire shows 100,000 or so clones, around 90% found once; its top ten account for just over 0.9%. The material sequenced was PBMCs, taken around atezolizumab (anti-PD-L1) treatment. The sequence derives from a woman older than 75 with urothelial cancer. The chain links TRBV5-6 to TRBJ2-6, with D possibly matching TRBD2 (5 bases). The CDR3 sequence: CASSFYLASGANVLTF. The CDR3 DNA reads TGTGCCAGCAGCTTTTACCTAGCATCCGGGGCCAACGTCCTGACTTTC. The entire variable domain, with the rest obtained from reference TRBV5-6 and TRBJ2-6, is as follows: DAGVTQSPTHLIKTRGQQVTLRCSPKSGHDTVSWYQQALGQGPQFIFQYYEEEERQRGNFPDRFSGHQFPNYSSELNVNALLLGDSALYLCASSFYLASGANVLTFGAGSRLTVL.